Listed below are T cell receptor beta chains from one sample, sequenced in a study of T cells in tumors after PD-1 blockade. Clones were sequenced by immunoSEQ multiplex PCR, and TCRdb holds only the in-frame ones, with some missing. The repertoire includes several thousand clones, 50% to 70% of them detected once, and approximately 15% sits in the top ten. The sample here was tumor tissue, taken after anti-PD-1 treatment. These receptors came from a human donor with basal cell carcinoma. Each CDR3 is given with its conserved first and last residue. The D gene is left open where the match is weak. Some rows mark clone size as missing; the rest say once, few, many or name a class of expanded clone.

NA	NA	TRBV6-5	TRBJ2-5	TGTGCCAGCAGCCAGGGTCAAGAGACCCAGTACTTC	CASSQGQETQYF
TRBD1	NA	TRBV18	TRBJ2-5	TGTGCCAGCTCACCACCAATTAGACAGGGTATAGAGACCCAGTACTTC	CASSPPIRQGIETQYF
NA	NA	TRBV6-2/TRBV6-3	TRBJ2-5	TGTGCCAGCAGTTACGGAGAGACCCAGTACTTC	CASSYGETQYF
NA	NA	TRBV30	TRBJ1-5	TGTGCCTGGAGTGCAGAAGGGGGGATAAGTCAGCCCCAGCATTTT	CAWSAEGGISQPQHF
TRBD2	NA	TRBV7-2	TRBJ2-7	TGTGCCAGCAGCTTGACTAGCGGGACCGCTTCTTACGAGCAGTACTTC	CASSLTSGTASYEQYF
NA	once	TRBV12-2	TRBJ2-3	TGTGCAAGTCGCAAGAAGGTAGCGGATACGCAGTATTTT	CASRKKVADTQYF
TRBD2	NA	TRBV10-2	TRBJ2-7	TGCGCCAGCAGTGGTCTAGCGGGGGGCCGTTCCTACGAGCAGTACTTC	CASSGLAGGRSYEQYF
NA	NA	TRBV6-5	TRBJ2-6	TGTGCCAGCAGTTACTATCCGAGCTCTGGGGCCAACGTCCTGACTTTC	CASSYYPSSGANVLTF
NA	NA	TRBV19	TRBJ2-5	TGTGCCAGTAGTATAGTCAGAGAAGAGACCCAGTACTTC	CASSIVREETQYF
TRBD1	NA	TRBV24-1	TRBJ2-3	TGTGCCACCAGTGGGACAGGGGGCGAAACAGATACGCAGTATTTT	CATSGTGGETDTQYF
NA	NA	TRBV6-5	TRBJ2-3	TGTGCCAGCACCGGAAGAGGCACAGATACGCAGTATTTT	CASTGRGTDTQYF
TRBD1	few	TRBV14	TRBJ2-3	TGTGCCAGCAGCGCGAAGACAGGGTTTGCAGATACGCAGTATTTT	CASSAKTGFADTQYF
NA	few	TRBV7-2	TRBJ2-2	TGTGCCAGCAGCTACAGGCTGGGGGCCGGGGAGCTGTTTTTT	CASSYRLGAGELFF
TRBD2	NA	TRBV15	TRBJ2-2	TGTGCCACCAGCAGAGATCTCGGGGGGGCCGGGGAGCTGTTTTTT	CATSRDLGGAGELFF
NA	once	TRBV3-1/TRBV3-2	TRBJ1-2	TGTGCCAGCAGCCCAACCGGGGGGTACTATGGCTACACCTTC	CASSPTGGYYGYTF
TRBD2	NA	TRBV27	TRBJ2-3	TGTGCCAGCAGTTTATCGTTTAGCGGGAGGCGAGATACGCAGTATTTT	CASSLSFSGRRDTQYF
TRBD1	NA	TRBV14	TRBJ2-2	TGTGCCAGCAGCCCCTACGCCGGGACAGCGCAGAACACCGGGGAGCTGTTTTTT	CASSPYAGTAQNTGELFF
NA	NA	TRBV5-1	TRBJ2-6	TGCGCCAGCAGAGGAAACTCTGGGGCCAACGTCCTGACTTTC	CASRGNSGANVLTF
NA	medium-sized	TRBV19	TRBJ1-4	TGTGCCAGTAGTATGGGCCTCAAGGGTGAAAAACTGTTTTTT	CASSMGLKGEKLFF
NA	NA	TRBV25-1	TRBJ1-1	TGTGCCAGCAGCCCCCCTGGTGGGATCACTGAAGCTTTCTTT	CASSPPGGITEAFF
NA	NA	TRBV6-2/TRBV6-3	TRBJ2-1	TGTGCCAGCAGTTACCGACAGGACAATGAGCAGTTCTTC	CASSYRQDNEQFF
NA	NA	TRBV12-3/TRBV12-4	TRBJ1-2	TGTGCCAGCAGTTTATCCGATGGCTACACCTTC	CASSLSDGYTF
NA	NA	TRBV10-3	TRBJ1-6	TGTGCCATCAGACGGGGTGCGGATAATTCACCCCTCCACTTT	CAIRRGADNSPLHF
TRBD1	NA	TRBV6-6	TRBJ1-5	TGTGCCAGCAAACAAAGAGGACAGGGGAGCAATCAGCCCCAGCATTTT	CASKQRGQGSNQPQHF
NA	NA	TRBV3-1/TRBV3-2	TRBJ2-1	TGTGCCAGCAGCCAAGAGAGAAACACAAAAGTGGGGATGAATGAGCAGTTCTTC	CASSQERNTKVGMNEQFF
NA	once	TRBV28	TRBJ1-5	TGTGCCAGCAGCACCTCGAGCCAGGGTGTGATTCAGCCCCAGCATTTT	CASSTSSQGVIQPQHF
NA	NA	TRBV2	TRBJ1-5	TGTGCCAGTCAGGAGGGGGGTTATAGCAATCAGCCCCAGCATTTT	CASQEGGYSNQPQHF
NA	few	TRBV9	TRBJ2-5	TGTGCCAGTGATAGGGGGACTAACGAAGAGACCCAGTACTTC	CASDRGTNEETQYF
NA	NA	TRBV28	TRBJ2-7	TGTGCCAGCACTCGCGAGGCAGGGGTATCCTACGAGCAGTACTTC	CASTREAGVSYEQYF
NA	NA	TRBV6-5	TRBJ2-7	TGTGCCAGCAGTTCAGGGTTGGGCTCCTACGAGCAGTACTTC	CASSSGLGSYEQYF
NA	few	TRBV4-1	TRBJ1-3	TGCGCCAGCAGCCAAGTGAGGGGAGCGGGGGGAAACACCATATATTTT	CASSQVRGAGGNTIYF
NA	few	TRBV9	TRBJ1-6	TGTGCCAGCAGTCTTGAGGGTGGCGGTTCACCCCTCCACTTT	CASSLEGGGSPLHF
TRBD2	NA	TRBV6-5	TRBJ2-1	TGTGCCAGCAGTTACGGGACTAGCGGCAGCAATGAGCAGTTCTTC	CASSYGTSGSNEQFF
TRBD2	NA	TRBV7-2	TRBJ2-1	TGTGCCAGCAACCGCCGAGGGACTAGCGGGAACAATGAGCAGTTCTTC	CASNRRGTSGNNEQFF
NA	few	TRBV19	TRBJ1-1	TGTGCCAGTAGTACTTGGACAGCACTGATGAACACTGAAGCTTTCTTT	CASSTWTALMNTEAFF
TRBD1	NA	TRBV7-9	TRBJ2-7	TGTGCCAGCAGCTTGGCCCCCACAGGGGCAGGCGAGCAGTACTTC	CASSLAPTGAGEQYF
NA	few	TRBV3-1/TRBV3-2	TRBJ2-1	TGTGCCAGCAGCCCCAGCCGGGACACCTTTTTTGGGGATGAGCAGTTCTTC	CASSPSRDTFFGDEQFF
NA	NA	TRBV6-5	TRBJ2-1	TGTGCCAGCAGTTACGGGGGACTGCTTGAGGAGCAGTTCTTC	CASSYGGLLEEQFF
TRBD2	NA	TRBV19	TRBJ2-1	TGTGCCAGTAGTATAGGAGCGGGAAACAATGAGCAGTTCTTC	CASSIGAGNNEQFF
NA	NA	TRBV18	TRBJ1-3	TGTGCCAGCTCACCAGAGGCAACTGGAAACACCATATATTTT	CASSPEATGNTIYF
TRBD1	NA	TRBV2	TRBJ1-2	TGTGCCAGCAGCGGGGGACAGGTTTATGGCTACACCTTC	CASSGGQVYGYTF
NA	NA	TRBV19	TRBJ2-3	TGTGCCAGTAGTATATTGGACATTCCGGGCACAGATACGCAGTATTTT	CASSILDIPGTDTQYF
NA	NA	TRBV25-1	TRBJ2-4	TGTGCCAGCAGTGAGGGGGCTTTAGGCAAAAACATTCAGTACTTC	CASSEGALGKNIQYF
NA	NA	TRBV27	TRBJ1-1	TGTGCCAGCAGCCCTGGTGGAGGGGGTAGGCACACTGAAGCTTTCTTT	CASSPGGGGRHTEAFF
NA	NA	TRBV19	TRBJ1-4	TGTGCCAGTAGTACGCCCGGACAGATAGAAAAACTGTTTTTT	CASSTPGQIEKLFF
TRBD1	NA	TRBV5-1	TRBJ1-2	TGCGCCAGCAGCAAAGACAGGGGGTACGATGGCTACACCTTC	CASSKDRGYDGYTF
TRBD2	medium-sized	TRBV29-1	TRBJ2-3	TGCAGCGTTGTAGGGACTACCACAGATACGCAGTATTTT	CSVVGTTTDTQYF
TRBD2	NA	TRBV10-3	TRBJ2-7	TGTGCCATCAGTGAGTCGGGAGAGCGGGGCTCCTACGAGCAGTACTTC	CAISESGERGSYEQYF
TRBD1	NA	TRBV9	TRBJ1-2	TGTGCCAGCAACAGGGGTAATAACTTGCGGTACACCTTC	CASNRGNNLRYTF
TRBD2	NA	TRBV6-1	TRBJ2-1	TGTGCCAGCAGTGGGACTAGCGGTAATGGGGCCTACAATGAGCAGTTCTTC	CASSGTSGNGAYNEQFF
NA	NA	TRBV28	TRBJ2-7	TGTGCCAGCAACGACGGGGCTTCCGACTACGAGCAGTACTTC	CASNDGASDYEQYF
NA	NA	TRBV6-5	TRBJ1-2	TGTGCCAGCAGTTACAGACAGGCTCCACCGTCCTATGGCTACACCTTC	CASSYRQAPPSYGYTF
TRBD1	NA	TRBV5-1	TRBJ2-2	TGCGCCAGCAGCCAGCAGGGGGCGAACACCGGGGAGCTGTTTTTT	CASSQQGANTGELFF
TRBD1	NA	TRBV30	TRBJ2-3	TGTGCCTGGAGTACGGGACAGGGGCAGGCAGATACGCAGTATTTT	CAWSTGQGQADTQYF
NA	NA	TRBV15	TRBJ2-5	TGTGCCACCAGCAGGATTAGACACCCCACCCAAGAGACCCAGTACTTC	CATSRIRHPTQETQYF
NA	NA	TRBV14	TRBJ2-3	TGTGCCAGCAGCCAAGATTCAGGGGCCACAGATACGCAGTATTTT	CASSQDSGATDTQYF
TRBD2	NA	TRBV27	TRBJ2-1	TGTGCCAGCTTTCCCTTTGGTAGCGGGATAAATGAGCAGTTCTTC	CASFPFGSGINEQFF
TRBD1	NA	TRBV7-2	TRBJ2-7	TGTGCCAGCAGCTTAGATGACAGGGTGCGATACGAGCAGTACTTC	CASSLDDRVRYEQYF
TRBD1	large	TRBV5-1	TRBJ1-2	TGCGCCAGCAGCTGGGACAGGGCTAACTATGGCTACACCTTC	CASSWDRANYGYTF
TRBD2	NA	TRBV7-2	TRBJ2-2	TGTGCCAGCAGGTTATCAGCGGGGGATACCGGGGAGCTGTTTTTT	CASRLSAGDTGELFF